This is a list of T cell receptor beta chains from one sample in a study of T cells in Graves' hyperthyroidism and ophthalmopathy. TCRdb reanalysed the multiplex PCR reads using MiXCR and keeps one entry per CDR3 protein. The table has about 250,000 distinct CDR3 sequences, around 20% seen once. Material for sequencing was blood. The receptors were sampled from a man aged 25-45 years with Graves' ophthalmopathy. Both conserved end residues are part of each CDR3. The order of the fields is clone size, V gene, J gene, D gene, CDR3 DNA, CDR3 protein. A D gene is named only where the DNA matches it firmly. Rows may omit the clone size; those that give it use once, few, many or a size class.

>NA|TRBV14|TRBJ1-1|NA
TGTGCCAGCAGCCAAGAAGCGGTGAACACTGAAGCTTTCTTT
CASSQEAVNTEAFF
>few|TRBV11-3|TRBJ1-2|NA
TGTGCCAGCAGCCCAAGGGGGGGCGCCGACTATGGCTACACCTTC
CASSPRGGADYGYTF
>many|TRBV2|TRBJ2-5|NA
TGTGCCAGCATCTTAGCCGATGAGACCCAGTACTTC
CASILADETQYF
>NA|TRBV9|TRBJ1-2|NA
TGTGCCAGCAGCGTAGCTTTAACTCAGGCCGAAAGAACCTATGGCTACACCTTC
CASSVALTQAERTYGYTF
>NA|TRBV7-3|TRBJ2-2|NA
TGTGCCAGCAGCGAAGGGAGCCGAGGCGGGGAGCTGTTTTTT
CASSEGSRGGELFF
>NA|TRBV7-9|TRBJ1-2|TRBD1
TGTGCCAGCAGCTTATTCAGGGGGCCAAACTATGGCTACACCTTC
CASSLFRGPNYGYTF
>many|TRBV6-1|TRBJ1-5|TRBD1
TGTGCCAGCAGTTATGGGGGGGACAGTTTTAGCAATCAGCCCCAGCATTTT
CASSYGGDSFSNQPQHF
>NA|TRBV6-5|TRBJ1-4|NA
TGTGCCAGCAGTTACTCGATACAGTCGGATAATGAAAAACTGTTTTTT
CASSYSIQSDNEKLFF
>many|TRBV28|TRBJ2-1|TRBD2
TGTGCCAGCAGTTTCGGAATCCACAGGACTAGCGAGGATTACAATGAGCAGTTCTTC
CASSFGIHRTSEDYNEQFF
>NA|TRBV7-9|TRBJ2-5|NA
TGTGCCAGCAGCTACTCGGCGCGGGAACCCCTTGAGACCCAGTACTTC
CASSYSAREPLETQYF
>many|TRBV7-8|TRBJ2-7|TRBD2
TGTGCCAGCAGCTTAGCTAGCGGGAGTAGTTCGGTCTACGAGCAGTACTTC
CASSLASGSSSVYEQYF
>many|TRBV28|TRBJ2-7|TRBD1
TGTGCCAGCAGTTTTAGGGGGACAGGGGGCGACGAGCAGTACTTC
CASSFRGTGGDEQYF
>few|TRBV7-9|TRBJ2-1|NA
TGTGCCAGCAGCGCCCTCGGTGAGCAGTTCTTC
CASSALGEQFF
>NA|TRBV4-1|TRBJ2-1|NA
TGCGCCAGCAGCCAAGTGACTACGAGACTATCCCTACGAAGGAATGAGCAGTTCTTC
CASSQVTTRLSLRRNEQFF
>NA|TRBV3-1|TRBJ2-7|NA
TGTGCCAGCAGCCACGCAACCTACGAGCAGTACTTC
CASSHATYEQYF
>NA|TRBV6-1|TRBJ2-4|TRBD1
TGTGCCAGCAGTCCCCGGGACAGACTAGCCAAAAACATTCAGTACTTC
CASSPRDRLAKNIQYF
>many|TRBV20-1|TRBJ1-5|TRBD1
TGCAGTGCTAGAGTGACAGGGGGAGGCAATCAGCCCCAGCATTTT
CSARVTGGGNQPQHF
>few|TRBV24-1|TRBJ1-5|NA
TGTGCCACCAGTCTGACCGGGACCAGCAATCAGCCCCAGCATTTT
CATSLTGTSNQPQHF
>few|TRBV20-1|TRBJ2-3|TRBD2
TGCAGTGCTAGAGGGCCTGACCAGCTGGGACTAGCGGGGCGCTCTAGCACAGATACGCAGTATTTT
CSARGPDQLGLAGRSSTDTQYF
>many|TRBV6-1|TRBJ2-7|NA
TGTGCCAGCAGTTACCTCCTTAGTCAGAGCTCCTACGAGCAGTACTTC
CASSYLLSQSSYEQYF
>few|TRBV6-1|TRBJ2-7|NA
TGTGCCTCAAGGACGGCTCACGAGCAGTACTTC
CASRTAHEQYF
>few|TRBV6-5|TRBJ2-7|NA
TGTGCCAGCAGTTACAGCCGGTTCTACGAGCAGTACTTC
CASSYSRFYEQYF
>few|TRBV11-3|TRBJ2-1|TRBD1
TGTGCCAGCAGCAACCCCCGGGACAGGGGTTTCTACAATGAGCAGTTCTTC
CASSNPRDRGFYNEQFF
>NA|TRBV28|TRBJ1-1|NA
TGTGCCAGCAGACGTCGACAGGCCATTGAAGCTTTCTTT
CASRRRQAIEAFF
>once|TRBV7-6|TRBJ1-5|NA
TGTGCCAGCAGCCCCGGGGCATGGGGTAGCAATCAGCCCCAGCATTTT
CASSPGAWGSNQPQHF
>NA|TRBV19|TRBJ2-1|TRBD2
TGTGCCAGTACGGGACTAGCGGGAGTTTCCTCCTACAATGAGCAGTTCTTC
CASTGLAGVSSYNEQFF
>NA|TRBV6-1|TRBJ2-5|NA
TGTGCCAGCACCATCTACTCCGCGTCAGAGACCCAGTACTTC
CASTIYSASETQYF
>few|TRBV6-1|TRBJ2-3|TRBD2
TGTGCCAGCAGTCCTAGCGGGGGTAGCACAGATACGCAGTATTTT
CASSPSGGSTDTQYF
>NA|TRBV6-1|TRBJ2-3|NA
TGTGCCAGCATCAGGCAGGGAACGGGCACAGATACGCAGTATTTT
CASIRQGTGTDTQYF
>NA|TRBV5-4|TRBJ2-7|NA
TGTGCCAGCAGCTTGCGCGGGGTTCAGGGCGAGCAGTACTTC
CASSLRGVQGEQYF
>NA|TRBV29-1|TRBJ2-1|NA
TGCAGCGTTGGCTACAATGAGCAGTTCTTC
CSVGYNEQFF
>NA|TRBV27|TRBJ1-2|NA
TGTGCCAGCAGTTTCACAGCTAACTATGGCTACACCTTC
CASSFTANYGYTF
>few|TRBV28|TRBJ2-3|TRBD2
TGTGCCAGCAGTTTAACATCTCGGGAGGGCACAGATACGCAGTATTTT
CASSLTSREGTDTQYF
>many|TRBV30|TRBJ2-3|NA
TGTGCCTGGAGTAAACTTAACCCGACAGATACGCAGTATTTT
CAWSKLNPTDTQYF
>few|TRBV5-1|TRBJ2-1|TRBD2
TGCGCCAGCAGCACGCGGGACTATTCGGTCTACAATGAGCAGTTCTTC
CASSTRDYSVYNEQFF
>NA|TRBV7-9|TRBJ2-5|NA
TGTGCCAGCAGGGGCGGGACTCCAGAGACCCAGTACTTC
CASRGGTPETQYF
>NA|TRBV16|TRBJ1-5|NA
TGTGCCAGCAGCCAATGGGAGGGGAGCAATCAGCCCCAGCATTTT
CASSQWEGSNQPQHF
>NA|TRBV5-1|TRBJ1-1|NA
TGCGCCAGCAGCTTGGGATGGAACACTGAAGCTTTCTTT
CASSLGWNTEAFF